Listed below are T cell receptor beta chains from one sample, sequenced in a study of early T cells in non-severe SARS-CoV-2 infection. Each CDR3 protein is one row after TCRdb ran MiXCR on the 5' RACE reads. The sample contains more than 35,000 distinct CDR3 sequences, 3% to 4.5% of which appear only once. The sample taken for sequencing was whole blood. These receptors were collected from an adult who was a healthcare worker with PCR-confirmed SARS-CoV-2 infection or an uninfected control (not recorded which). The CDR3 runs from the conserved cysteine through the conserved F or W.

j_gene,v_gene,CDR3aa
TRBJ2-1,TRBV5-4,CASSSNSGGDEQFF
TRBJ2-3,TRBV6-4,CASSSTGWLTDTQYF
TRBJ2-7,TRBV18,CASYRDRGYHEQYF
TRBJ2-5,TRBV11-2,CASSLDWVAGTQYF
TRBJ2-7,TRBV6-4,CASSVGTGSYEQYF
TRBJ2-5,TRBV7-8,CASSLGGAGSSRQETQYF
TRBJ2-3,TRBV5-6,CASSLYISGSTDTQYF
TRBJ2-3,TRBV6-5,CASRIPGRLTDTQYF
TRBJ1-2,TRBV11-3,CASSLGGSTGGYTF
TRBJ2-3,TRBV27,CASSSVVTVSGGDTQYF
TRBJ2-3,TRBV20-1,CSASPSGRGNADTQYF
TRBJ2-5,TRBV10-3,CAISGQGRGETQYF
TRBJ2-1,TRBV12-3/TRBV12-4,CASSRTGTSGSGDEQFF
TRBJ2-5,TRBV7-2,CASSSRDGETQYF
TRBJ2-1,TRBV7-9,CASRPTSGSVNEQFF
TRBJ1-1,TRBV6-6,CASSYSDRATEAFF
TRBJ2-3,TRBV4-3,CASSQGEGGTDTQYF
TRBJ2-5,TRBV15,CPTSRDQRQGRGSQETQYF
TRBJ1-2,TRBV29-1,CSVEEQFYGYTF
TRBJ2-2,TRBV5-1,CASRLAGTETGELFF
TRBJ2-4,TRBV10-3,CAISELAGGSDIQYF
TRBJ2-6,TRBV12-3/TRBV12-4,CASSLGLAGTSGANVLTF
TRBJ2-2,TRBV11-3,CASSSRDRPTGELFF
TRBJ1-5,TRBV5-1,CASSIGGGLDQPQHF
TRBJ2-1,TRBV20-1,CSARDRLAGDFEQFF
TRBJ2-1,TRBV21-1,CASTREEQFF
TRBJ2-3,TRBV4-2,CASSQKREDGTDTQYF
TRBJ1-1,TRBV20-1,CSARDRVGVGSEAFF
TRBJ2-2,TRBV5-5,CASSLLAGGMVGELFF
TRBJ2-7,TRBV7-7,CASSLALGGSYEQYF
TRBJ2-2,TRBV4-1,CASSQGAVLRDTGELFF
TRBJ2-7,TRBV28,CASSLSTATSGRYEQYF
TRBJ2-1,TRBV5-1,CASSSPGEQFF
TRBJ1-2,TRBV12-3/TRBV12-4,CASSFIGYTF
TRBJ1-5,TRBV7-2,CASSLVGQPQHF
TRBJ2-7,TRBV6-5,CASNQAGRTYEQYF
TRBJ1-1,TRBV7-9,CASSLGSHPVTEAFF
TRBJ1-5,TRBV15,CATSRDQGQPQHF
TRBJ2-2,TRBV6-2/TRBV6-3,CASRESTGELFF
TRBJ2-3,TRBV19,CASRSADVDTQYF
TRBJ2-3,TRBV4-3,CASSQGGTSGRGDTQYF
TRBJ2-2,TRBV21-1,CASSKDAGQYGVGTGELFF
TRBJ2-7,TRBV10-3,CAISEGLTPGYEQYF
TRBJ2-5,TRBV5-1,CASSYRPTGTQETQYF
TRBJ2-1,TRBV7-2,CASSLGSQGNEQFF
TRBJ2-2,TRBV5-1,CASSLFAGAAGELFF
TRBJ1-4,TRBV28,CASSLRSRVPNEKLFF
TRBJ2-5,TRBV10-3,CAISDLGQGKETQYF
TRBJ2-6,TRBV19,CASSTTSSGANVLTF
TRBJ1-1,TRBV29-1,CSVVLQGTTEAFF